This TCR beta chain was retrieved from a study of CXCR3 chemokines and chemotherapy response in bladder cancer. This clonotype counts as medium-sized. TCRdb reprocessed the PCR reads with MiXCR, giving one entry per CDR3 protein. The sample holds about 2,900 distinct CDR3 sequences, about 10% seen once. Germline V gene lookup returns CDR1 MNHEY and CDR2 SVGAGI. This CDR3 has 15 amino acids. Trimming took 0 bases from V and 16 from J, leaving 22 bases between them. The TCR sequence derives from a human donor with bladder cancer that responded to neoadjuvant chemotherapy. V usage is TRBV6-5 and J usage is TRBJ2-4, with D possibly matching TRBD2 (6 bases). The sample here was taken from a patient whose treatment included neoadjuvant chemotherapy. The CDR3: CASSYSKALAGSLYF. CDR3 nucleotide sequence: TGTGCCAGCAGTTACTCTAAAGCTCTGGCGGGATCTCTATACTTC.